Each of the 20 T cell receptor beta chains below was sequenced from the same sample in a study of blood T cell repertoires in COVID-19. Some clones are missing from TCRdb's copy, which holds only in-frame ones; the method was immunoSEQ multiplex PCR. This sample carries fewer than 120,000 clones, less than 75% of them seen once, and the ten largest clones take 6% to 8.5%. Specimen: peripheral blood. These receptor sequences come from a woman aged 55-69 years with acute or convalescent COVID-19.

The chain joins TRBV5-1 to TRBJ2-3, with D possibly TRBD2 on 5 matching bases. The V gene lost 1 base and the J gene lost 2 bases, with 11 bases spanning the gap. Germline V CDR1 and CDR2: SGHRS, YFSETQ. The length of the CDR3 is 15 residues. DNA of the CDR3: TGCGCCAGCAGCTTGTTCGGGAAACACACAGATACGCAGTATTTT. Its translation is CASSLFGKHTDTQYF.

This clone was seen only a few times. The conserved closing phenylalanine or tryptophan is absent in this CDR3, likely reflecting a read error. It is unclear where the CDR3 begins or ends on the DNA, so no DNA is shown, and the CDR3 is as TCRdb lists it. The chain carries TRBV2 and TRBJ1-2; the table's D call of TRBD1 was not tested on the DNA. The CDR3 spans 13 residues, counting both ends. Per the germline V gene, CDR1 is SNHLY and CDR2 is FYNNEI. This CDR3 reads CASSGPQDRVFRV.

The chain uses TRBV7-3 and TRBJ2-7, with 13 nucleotides matching TRBD2. The CDR3 has 15 residues. The J segment lost 2 bases and the V segment lost 5 bases, leaving 3 bases of the junction unmatched. CDR1 and CDR2 from the germline V gene are SGHTA and FQGTGA. Written as DNA, the CDR3 is TGTGCCAGCAGCCCAACTAGCGGGGGGGCCTACGAGCAGTACTTC. This encodes CASSPTSGGAYEQYF.

The CDR3 is CATRDSQETQYF. CDR3 nucleotides: TGTGCCACTCGGGACAGCCAAGAGACCCAGTACTTC. This chain connects TRBV24-1 to TRBJ2-5; 7 bases are a match to TRBD1. J gave up 1 base and V 10 bases, and 2 bases lay outside the gene matches. The germline V gene encodes CDR1 KGHDR and CDR2 SFDVKD. The length of the CDR3 is 12 residues.

The rearrangement uses TRBV29-1 and TRBJ2-2, with D unresolved. The germline V gene encodes CDR1 SQVTM and CDR2 ANQGSEA. The CDR3 is 11 amino acids. V lost 6 bases to trimming and J lost 3 bases, with 5 bases between them. In DNA form, the CDR3 reads TGCAGCGTCGACTACACCGGGGAGCTGTTTTTT. As protein: CSVDYTGELFF.

The chain has TRBV4-3 and TRBJ2-3; 9 bases match TRBD1. This CDR3 spans 16 amino acids. Per germline, CDR1 LGHNA and CDR2 YSLEER. Losses at the gene ends were 1 base for V and 2 bases for J; bases not matched to a gene: 4. CDR3: CASSQARTGVTDTQYF. CDR3 sequence (DNA): TGCGCCAGCAGCCAAGCCAGGACAGGGGTCACAGATACGCAGTATTTT.

This clone was seen just once. The genes are TRBV7-2 and TRBJ1-1; D is perhaps TRBD1 (5 bases). V was trimmed by 4 bases and J by 11 bases, leaving 11 bases between them. Looked up from germline, CDR1 is SGHTA and CDR2 is FQGNSA. The CDR3 runs 11 residues. CDR3 region: CASSSDPGAFF. As DNA, the CDR3 is TGTGCCAGCAGCTCGGACCCAGGGGCTTTCTTT.

The V call is TRBV18, the J call TRBJ1-1; 7 bases agree with TRBD1. Germline V gene sequence: CDR1 KGHSH, CDR2 LQKENI. Losses at the gene ends were 5 bases for V and 5 bases for J; bases not matched to a gene: 8. There are 14 residues in the CDR3. CDR3 in amino acids: CASSSDRVWTEAFF. The CDR3 nucleotides are TGTGCCAGCTCATCTGACAGGGTATGGACTGAAGCTTTCTTT.

The DNA of the CDR3 is TGTGCCAGCAGCTCCCCTGGTGGGGCGAACTATGGCTACACCTTC. Protein sequence: CASSSPGGANYGYTF. The rearrangement uses TRBV7-9 and TRBJ1-2; the D gene is possibly TRBD1 (5 bases). The CDR3 has 15 amino acids. Germline V lookup: CDR1 SEHNR, CDR2 FQNEAQ (reference sequence). The germline V and J ends were trimmed by 4 bases and 2 bases, with 14 bases remaining between them.

In its sample, this clone was seen a few times. The CDR3 coding sequence is TGTGCCAGCAGCCAAAGGACAGGGAATGACATTCAGTACTTC. Residues: CASSQRTGNDIQYF. This rearrangement joins TRBV11-2 to TRBJ2-4, with 8 bases identical to TRBD1. Germline values: CDR1 SGHAT, CDR2 FQNNGV. The CDR3 runs 14 residues. Trimming at V came to 5 bases and at J to 8 bases, leaving 8 bases not matched to a gene.

J is TRBJ1-2 and V is TRBV1; TRBD1 is taken as the D call from the table, unchecked against the DNA. TRBV1 is labeled a pseudogene. The CDR3 sequence is 17 residues long. The CDR3, as DNA: TGCACCAGCAGCTACACTTTAGACAGGTCCCCTATCTATGGCTACACCTTC. Amino acid sequence: CTSSYTLDRSPIYGYTF.

The chain recombines TRBV7-3 with TRBJ2-1; TRBD1 agrees at 9 bases. The CDR3 contains 15 residues. Germline V CDR1 and CDR2: SGHTA, FQGTGA. Unmatched junction bases numbered 8, after V lost 5 bases and J lost 6 bases. The CDR3 DNA reads TGTGCCAGCAGCCAGGGACAGGGAGGCTTCAATGAGCAGTTCTTC. It translates to CASSQGQGGFNEQFF.

The V and J genes are TRBV5-6 and TRBJ1-2; D remains ambiguous. The CDR3 is 13 residues long. V was clipped by 1 base and J by 3 bases, with 7 bases between them. Germline values: CDR1 SGHDT, CDR2 YYEEEE. The CDR3 spells CASSLPVYYGYTF. In nucleotides, the CDR3 is TGTGCCAGCAGCTTGCCCGTCTACTATGGCTACACCTTC.

The V gene is TRBV15, the J gene TRBJ1-5, with D possibly being TRBD1 (6 bases). The CDR3 has 15 residues. CDR1 is LNHNV and CDR2 is YYDKDF in the germline V gene (reference sequence). Trimming took off 1 base at V and 6 bases at J, with 13 bases between the two ends. CDR3 DNA: TGTGCCACCAGCAGAGGCAGGGGCCATACTCAGCCCCAGCATTTT. Translation gives CATSRGRGHTQPQHF.

This clone occurred a few times. This sequence joins TRBV29-1 and TRBJ2-7, with 10 bases lining up with TRBD1. In germline, CDR1 is SQVTM, CDR2 ANQGSEA. After removal of 1 base from V and 5 bases from J, the junction contained 2 bases not matched to a gene. The CDR3 has 13 residues. CDR3 sequence (DNA): TGCAGCGTTGAAGGGACAGGGGGGCACGAGCAGTACTTC. It specifies CSVEGTGGHEQYF.

V and J are TRBV10-3 and TRBJ2-5, with a possible D match to TRBD1 (6 bases). CDR1 is ENHRY, CDR2 SYGVKD, per germline. Trimming removed 10 bases at V and 4 bases at J, with 10 bases between. The CDR3 runs 11 residues. For the CDR3, the DNA is TGTGCCACAGGGGAAAGAGAGACCCAGTACTTC. It encodes CATGERETQYF.

The chain joins TRBV14 to TRBJ1-6; a possible D gene is TRBD1 (5 bases). The germline V gene encodes CDR1 SGHDN and CDR2 FVKESK. V was trimmed by 4 bases and J by 7 bases, leaving 11 bases between them. The CDR3 length is 14 residues. For the CDR3, the DNA is TGTGCCAGCAGCCTAGTCGGGGGGAATTCACCCCTCCACTTT. This gives the protein CASSLVGGNSPLHF.

The rearrangement joins TRBV4-1 to TRBJ1-4, with TRBD1 matching over 7 bases. The V and J ends lost 5 bases and 0 bases, in that order; junction bases with no gene match: 12. The CDR3 is 18 residues long. Germline lookup yields CDR1 MGHRA and CDR2 YSYEKL. CDR3: CASSDRDRRSATNEKLFF. The CDR3 coding sequence is TGCGCCAGCAGCGACCGGGACAGAAGATCAGCAACTAATGAAAAACTGTTTTTT.

The chain recombines TRBV2 with TRBJ1-4; D gene ambiguous. The CDR3 consists of 15 residues. V lost 4 bases and J 0 bases, leaving 9 bases between the germline ends. CDR1 and CDR2 (germline): SNHLY, FYNNEI. CDR3 residues: CASSGRLATNEKLFF. CDR3 nucleotides: TGTGCCAGCAGTGGACGACTTGCAACTAATGAAAAACTGTTTTTT.

This clone was picked up a small number of times. The genes are TRBV27 and TRBJ2-7; TRBD2 might be the D (5 bases). This CDR3 spans 13 amino acids. The ends were cut back, 5 bases at V and 7 bases at J, with 15 bases in the middle. From germline, CDR1 is MNHEY and CDR2 SMNVEV (reference sequence). CDR3 amino acids: CASSPGSSGEQYF. CDR3 in DNA: TGTGCCAGCAGTCCAGGCTCCTCGGGGGAGCAGTACTTC.